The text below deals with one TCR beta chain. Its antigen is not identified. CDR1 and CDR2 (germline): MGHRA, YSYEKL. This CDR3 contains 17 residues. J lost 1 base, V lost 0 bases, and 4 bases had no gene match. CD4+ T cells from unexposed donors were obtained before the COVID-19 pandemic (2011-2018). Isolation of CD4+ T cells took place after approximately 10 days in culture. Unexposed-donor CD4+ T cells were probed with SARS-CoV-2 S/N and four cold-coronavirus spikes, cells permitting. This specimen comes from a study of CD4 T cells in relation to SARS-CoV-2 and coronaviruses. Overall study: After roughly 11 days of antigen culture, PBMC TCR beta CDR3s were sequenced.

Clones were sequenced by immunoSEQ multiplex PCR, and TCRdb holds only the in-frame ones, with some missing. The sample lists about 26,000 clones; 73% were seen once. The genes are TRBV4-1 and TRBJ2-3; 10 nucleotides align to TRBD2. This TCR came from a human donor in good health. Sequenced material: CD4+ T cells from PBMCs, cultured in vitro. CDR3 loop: CASSQDTSGKGTDTQYF. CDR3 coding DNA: TGCGCCAGCAGCCAAGATACTAGCGGGAAGGGCACAGATACGCAGTATTTT.